This T cell receptor beta chain was found in a study of blood T cell repertoires in COVID-19. V lost 2 bases, J lost 0 bases, and 12 bases lay in between. The germline V gene encodes CDR1 MNHEY and CDR2 SVGAGI. The CDR3 consists of 16 residues. Sequencing was performed with immunoSEQ multiplex PCR; in TCRdb, only in-frame clones are kept and a portion is missing. The table lists nearly 50,000 clones, around 88% of them singletons. This chain links TRBV6-5 with TRBJ2-3; TRBD2 might be the D (5 bases). This receptor was taken from a woman aged 60-75 years with acute or convalescent COVID-19. Sequenced input: peripheral blood. The CDR3 DNA reads as TGTGCCAGCAGTTACACGGGGTGGATTAGCACAGATACGCAGTATTTT. Translated: CASSYTGWISTDTQYF.